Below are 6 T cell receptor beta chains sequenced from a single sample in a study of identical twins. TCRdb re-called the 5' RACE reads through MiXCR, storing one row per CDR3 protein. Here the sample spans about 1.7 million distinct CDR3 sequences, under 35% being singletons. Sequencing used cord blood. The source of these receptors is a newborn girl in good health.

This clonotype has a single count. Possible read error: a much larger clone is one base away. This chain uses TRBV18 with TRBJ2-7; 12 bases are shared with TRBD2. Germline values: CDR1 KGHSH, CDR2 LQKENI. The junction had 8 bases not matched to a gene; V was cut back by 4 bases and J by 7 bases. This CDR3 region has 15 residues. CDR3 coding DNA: TGTGCCAGCTCACAAAGACTAGCGGGAGACAATGAGCAGTACTTC. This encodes CASSQRLAGDNEQYF. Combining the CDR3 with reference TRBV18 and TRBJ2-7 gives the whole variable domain NAGVMQNPRHLVRRRGQEARLRCSPMKGHSHVYWYRQLPEEGLKFMVYLQKENIIDESGMPKERFSAEFPKEGPSILRIQQVVRGDSAAYFCASSQRLAGDNEQYFGPGTRLTVT.

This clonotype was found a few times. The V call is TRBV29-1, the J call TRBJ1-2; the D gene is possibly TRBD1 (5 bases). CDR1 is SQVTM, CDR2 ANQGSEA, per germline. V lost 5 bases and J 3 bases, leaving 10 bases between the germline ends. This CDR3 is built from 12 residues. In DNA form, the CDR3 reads TGCAGCGTTATAAGGGGACACTATGGCTACACCTTC. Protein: CSVIRGHYGYTF.

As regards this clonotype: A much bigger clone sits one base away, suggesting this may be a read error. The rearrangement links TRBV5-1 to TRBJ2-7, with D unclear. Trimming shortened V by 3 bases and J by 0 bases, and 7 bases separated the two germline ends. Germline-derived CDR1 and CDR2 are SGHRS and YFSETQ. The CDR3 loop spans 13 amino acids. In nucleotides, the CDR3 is TGCGCCAGCAGCTCGGACGACTCCTACGAGCAGTACTTC. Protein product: CASSSDDSYEQYF.

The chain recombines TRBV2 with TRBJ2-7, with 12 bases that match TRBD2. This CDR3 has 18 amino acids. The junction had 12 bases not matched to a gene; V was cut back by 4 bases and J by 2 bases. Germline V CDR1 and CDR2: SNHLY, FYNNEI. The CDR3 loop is CASSVERERTSGTYEQYF. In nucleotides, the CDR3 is TGTGCCAGCAGTGTAGAAAGGGAGCGGACTAGCGGGACCTACGAGCAGTACTTC.

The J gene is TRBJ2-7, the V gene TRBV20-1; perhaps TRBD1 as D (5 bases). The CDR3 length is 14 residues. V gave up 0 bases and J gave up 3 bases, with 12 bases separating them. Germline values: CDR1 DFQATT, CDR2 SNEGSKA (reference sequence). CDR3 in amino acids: CSARDGTRVYEQYF. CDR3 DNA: TGCAGTGCTAGAGATGGAACCAGGGTCTACGAGCAGTACTTC.

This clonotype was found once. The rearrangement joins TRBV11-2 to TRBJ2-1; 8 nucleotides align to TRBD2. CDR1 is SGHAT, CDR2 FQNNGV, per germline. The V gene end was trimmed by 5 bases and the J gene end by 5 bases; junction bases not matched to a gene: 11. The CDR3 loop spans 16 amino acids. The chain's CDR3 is CASSTSWLAGNNEQFF. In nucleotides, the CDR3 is TGTGCCAGCAGCACCAGTTGGCTAGCGGGCAACAATGAGCAGTTCTTC.